This T cell receptor beta chain was obtained from a study of T cells of healthy individuals. TCRdb re-called the 5' RACE reads with MiXCR, one entry per CDR3 protein. The sample has about 63,000 distinct CDR3 sequences; 15% to 20% are singletons. CDR1 and CDR2 (germline): LNHNV, YYDKDF (reference sequence). Trimming stripped 0 bases from V and 5 bases from J, with 13 bases between. This CDR3 contains 15 residues. This clonotype was counted many times. This clonotype originated in a human donor in good health. The genes are TRBV15 and TRBJ1-1, with no clear D. CDR3 in amino acids: CATSRDSAGGTEAFF. The CDR3 DNA sequence: TGTGCCACCAGCAGAGATTCAGCAGGAGGGACTGAAGCTTTCTTT.